These 21 T cell receptor beta chains share one sample of origin, sequenced in a study of T cells in Graves' hyperthyroidism and ophthalmopathy. Template material for amplifying TCR beta CDR3 regions consisted of RNA transcripts. The study used the HTBI primer set for a first-round RT-PCR of the TCR CDR3. Via MiXCR, TCRdb re-called the multiplex PCR reads, giving one row per CDR3 protein. In the table there are around 350,000 distinct CDR3 sequences, about a sixth of which are singletons. Sequencing was done on a sample of blood. The receptors were sampled from a woman aged 18-35 years with Graves' hyperthyroidism that later progressed to Graves' ophthalmopathy.

In this sample, this clonotype turned up once. This could be a read error, since a much larger clone is one nucleotide away. As the CDR3 is not closed by the conserved phenylalanine or tryptophan, this likely results from a read error. The rearrangement joins TRBV7-6 to TRBJ2-5, with no clear D. The germline CDR1 and CDR2 sequences are SGHVS and FNYEAQ. Trimming removed 0 bases from V and 0 bases from J, with 5 bases in between. CDR3 length: 14 residues. CDR3 bases: TGTGCCAGCAGCTTAGCCCCGTACCAAGAGACCCAGTACTCC. Residues: CASSLAPYQETQYS.

The table lists this clonotype with a few counts. The chain recombines TRBV9 with TRBJ2-1, with 8 bases matching TRBD2. Trimming cost V 4 bases and J 1 base; bases outside gene matches: 7. The CDR3 runs to 16 residues. Per germline, CDR1 SGDLS and CDR2 YYNGEE. Here the CDR3 reads CASSRGGGRSYNEQFF. CDR3 DNA: TGTGCCAGCAGCCGGGGGGGCGGGAGGTCCTACAATGAGCAGTTCTTC.

This clonotype was recorded many times. The chain carries TRBV30 and TRBJ2-1, with D perhaps TRBD2 (6 bases). Germline CDR1 is GTSNPN and CDR2 is SVGIG (reference sequence). The length of the CDR3 is 12 residues. Trimming cost V 4 bases and J 9 bases, with 13 bases left between them. The CDR3 loop reads CAWTHSSAEQFF. The DNA for the CDR3 is TGTGCCTGGACCCACTCTAGCGCTGAGCAGTTCTTC.

This clonotype was counted many times. The chain employs TRBV6-2 or TRBV6-3 and TRBJ2-1; TRBD1 agrees at 7 bases. CDR1 is MNHEY and CDR2 is SVGEGT in the germline V gene. The CDR3 is 17 amino acids. The J segment lost 7 bases and the V segment lost 2 bases, leaving 14 bases of the junction unmatched. CDR3 sequence (DNA): TGTGCCAGCAGTTACGCCATAACAGGGGAGTTCGAGAATGAGCAGTTCTTC. Protein: CASSYAITGEFENEQFF.

This clonotype was counted at least ten times. V is TRBV6-2 or TRBV6-3 and J is TRBJ2-7, with TRBD2 matching over 13 bases. Losses at the gene ends were 5 bases for V and 5 bases for J; bases not matched to a gene: 3. The CDR3 totals 14 residues. Germline V gives CDR1 MNHEY, CDR2 SVGEGT. The CDR3 DNA is TGTGCCAGCAGTCGAGGACTAGCGGGAGACGAGCAGTACTTC. Its translation: CASSRGLAGDEQYF.

This clonotype was found many times. This chain uses TRBV15 with TRBJ2-7; D is possibly TRBD2 (5 bases). The CDR3 is 14 residues long. The V and J ends lost 3 bases and 1 base respectively, with 10 bases between them. CDR1 is LNHNV, CDR2 YYDKDF, per germline (reference sequence). The DNA of the CDR3 is TGTGCCACCAGCAGTGCGAGGGTATCCTACGAGCAGTACTTC. Its protein product is CATSSARVSYEQYF.

This clonotype was detected many times. J is TRBJ2-1 and V is TRBV27, with TRBD2 matching 11 bases. The CDR3 sequence is 18 residues long. Germline V lookup: CDR1 MNHEY, CDR2 SMNVEV (reference sequence). J was trimmed by 3 bases and V by 0 bases; bases with no gene match: 7. CDR3 in DNA: TGTGCCAGCAGTTTATCTTCCCTAGCGGGAGGCCTCTACAATGAGCAGTTCTTC. It yields the protein CASSLSSLAGGLYNEQFF.

There are many counts of this clonotype. The genes are TRBV29-1 and TRBJ2-7; weak D call: TRBD2 (5 bases). The CDR3 covers 12 residues. Per the germline V gene, CDR1 is SQVTM and CDR2 is ANQGSEA. V lost 4 bases and J lost 1, with 8 bases in between. In nucleotides, the CDR3 is TGCAGCGTTGCTAGCTTTTCCTACGAGCAGTACTTC. Its translation is CSVASFSYEQYF.

Here the CDR3 DNA reads TGTGCCAGCAGTTCCCCGGGACCACACACAGATACGCAGTATTTT. Amino acids: CASSSPGPHTDTQYF. This chain links TRBV6-1 with TRBJ2-3; the D gene could be TRBD1 or TRBD2 (5 bases each). This CDR3 is 15 amino acids long. V shed 5 bases and J shed 2 bases, with 14 bases lying between them. Germline CDR1 reads MNHNS; CDR2 reads SASEGT.

This clonotype was seen many times. The chain recombines TRBV2 with TRBJ2-3; D unclear. This CDR3 contains 14 residues. Germline loops: CDR1 SNHLY, CDR2 FYNNEI. Trimming stripped 2 bases from V and 4 bases from J, with 10 bases between. CDR3 region: CASSEIRVADTQYF. CDR3 DNA: TGTGCCAGCAGTGAAATAAGAGTTGCAGATACGCAGTATTTT.

A remark on this clonotype: A clone one base away is much larger, so this may be a read error. This rearrangement joins TRBV29-1 to TRBJ2-3, with D perhaps TRBD2 (5 bases). V dropped 4 bases and J dropped 1 base, with 18 bases sitting between them. Looked up from germline, CDR1 is SQVTM and CDR2 is ANQGSEA. CDR3 size: 16 residues. The CDR3 nucleotides read TGCAGCGTTGGGAGCGGAGATAGTTCGGGCACAGATACGCAGTATTTT. It specifies CSVGSGDSSGTDTQYF.

The chain is built from TRBV7-9 and TRBJ1-4; 9 positions match TRBD1. With 7 bases clipped from V and 4 bases from J, the junction kept 4 bases outside the gene matches. The CDR3 extends over 14 amino acids. Germline V lookup: CDR1 SEHNR, CDR2 FQNEAQ (reference sequence). The CDR3 region has the DNA TGTGCCAGCAATCGACAGGGGGTTAATGAAAAACTGTTTTTT. Its translation: CASNRQGVNEKLFF.

The chain is built from TRBV9 and TRBJ1-3, with D possibly matching TRBD1 (6 bases). This CDR3 has 16 residues. V gave up 0 bases and J gave up 0 bases, with 10 bases separating them. Per the germline V gene, CDR1 is SGDLS and CDR2 is YYNGEE. DNA of the CDR3: TGTGCCAGCAGCGTAGGGGACATAAGCTCTGGAAACACCATATATTTT. As protein: CASSVGDISSGNTIYF.

This clonotype appeared many times. The chain has TRBV28 and TRBJ2-7, with D perhaps being TRBD1 or TRBD2 (5 bases each). The V end was cut by 4 bases, the J end by 5 bases, with 15 bases between. The germline V gene encodes CDR1 MDHEN and CDR2 SYDVKM. The CDR3 covers 14 residues. CDR3 sequence (DNA): TGTGCCAGCAGTTCCTTGACGGGGCCCCACGAGCAGTACTTC. It encodes CASSSLTGPHEQYF.

This clonotype was picked up a small number of times. The chain recombines TRBV4-1 with TRBJ1-2; the D gene is possibly TRBD1 (5 bases). V was shortened by 0 bases and J by 0 bases, with 8 bases between the two germline ends. From germline, CDR1 is MGHRA and CDR2 YSYEKL. This CDR3 region has 15 residues. The CDR3 bases are TGCGCCAGCAGCCAAGACGGGGCTACTAACTATGGCTACACCTTC. Amino acids: CASSQDGATNYGYTF.

This clonotype appeared many times. This rearrangement joins TRBV6-2 or TRBV6-3 to TRBJ1-1; no definite D call. The CDR3 runs 12 residues. V dropped 2 bases and J dropped 11 bases, with 12 bases sitting between them. CDR1 and CDR2 (germline): MNHEY, SVGEGT. The CDR3 bases are TGTGCCAGCAGTTACCTCGCAGAGGTGGCTTTCTTT. This codes for CASSYLAEVAFF.

This clonotype was seen ten or more times. The rearrangement joins TRBV11-2 to TRBJ2-7; D perhaps matches TRBD2 (5 bases). Germline V gene lookup returns CDR1 SGHAT and CDR2 FQNNGV. The CDR3 totals 15 residues. V lost 5 bases and J 1 base, leaving 15 bases between the germline ends. CDR3 protein: CASSPLRDKSYEQYF. The CDR3 DNA reads as TGTGCCAGCAGCCCCCTCCGGGATAAATCCTACGAGCAGTACTTC.

This clonotype was observed a handful of times. The J gene is TRBJ1-3, the V gene TRBV14; no firm D call. The CDR3 covers 17 residues. Looked up from germline, CDR1 is SGHDN and CDR2 is FVKESK. V lost 0 bases and J 0 bases, leaving 12 bases between the germline ends. CDR3 DNA sequence: TGTGCCAGCAGCCAAGACCCGACGACGTTCTCTGGAAACACCATATATTTT. It specifies CASSQDPTTFSGNTIYF.

This clonotype was seen ten or more times. The V gene is TRBV20-1, the J gene TRBJ2-3, with D possibly TRBD2 on 6 matching bases. The germline V gene encodes CDR1 DFQATT and CDR2 SNEGSKA (reference sequence). V was trimmed by 6 bases and J by 2 bases, leaving 18 bases between them. This CDR3 region has 15 residues. The CDR3 DNA follows: TGCAGTGCCAAGGGAAGCCGGGGGATCACAGATACGCAGTATTTT. It is translated as CSAKGSRGITDTQYF.

This clonotype was recorded many times. V gene TRBV28 combines with J gene TRBJ1-5; 9 bases align to TRBD1. The V gene end was trimmed by 4 bases and the J gene end by 5 bases; junction bases not matched to a gene: 0. The CDR3 contains 13 residues. Germline V gene lookup returns CDR1 MDHEN and CDR2 SYDVKM. DNA for the CDR3: TGTGCCAGCAGTTGGGACAGGGATCAGCCCCAGCATTTT. This encodes CASSWDRDQPQHF.

This clonotype was seen many times. The chain combines TRBV28 with TRBJ2-7; D is unclear. V lost 5 bases, J lost 7 bases, and 6 bases lay in between. CDR1 is MDHEN and CDR2 is SYDVKM in the germline V gene. The CDR3 has 10 amino acids. The CDR3 spells CASSLWEQYF. DNA of the CDR3: TGTGCCAGCAGTCTCTGGGAGCAGTACTTC.